This paragraph reports one T cell receptor beta chain. The data were produced by immunoSEQ multiplex PCR, yet TCRdb's version contains in-frame clones alone and is incomplete. The data show under 70,000 clones, roughly four fifths seen once. The sample belongs to a study of blood T cell repertoires in COVID-19. The V gene end was trimmed by 1 base and the J gene end by 7 bases; junction bases not matched to a gene: 8. Per the germline V gene, CDR1 is KGHDR and CDR2 is SFDVKD. This CDR3 region has 16 residues. Material: peripheral blood. The sequence was obtained from a man in his 60s with acute or convalescent COVID-19. V is TRBV24-1 and J is TRBJ2-1; TRBD1 aligns across 8 bases. The CDR3 DNA reads TGTGCCACCAGTGATTTTTCCGGACAGGGCAAGAATGAGCAGTTCTTC. Its protein is CATSDFSGQGKNEQFF.